The source of this T cell receptor beta chain is a study of sequential checkpoint blockade in melanoma. Study information: Randomization was 1:1 between first-line nivolumab→ipilimumab and ipilimumab→nivolumab.

Treatment described: randomized to nivolumab then ipilimumab (arm A) or the reverse (arm B). DNA-damaging chemotherapy had not been given to any patient beforehand. Live CD3+CD8+ CD19− CD56− cells were sorted from PBMCs. This table comes from immunoSEQ multiplex PCR, and its TCRdb copy is limited to in-frame clones, with some not included. The sample consists of 6,600 or so clones, roughly 57% of them appearing once. CDR1 is SGDLS, CDR2 YYNGEE, per germline. Trimming removed 0 bases from V and 7 bases from J, with 11 bases in between. CDR3 length: 14 amino acids. The receptor was derived from a human donor with melanoma. The chain has TRBV9 and TRBJ2-1; D possibly corresponds to TRBD1 (6 bases). Material: CD8+ T cells sorted from blood (inferred from file names), obtained from a patient given nivolumab and ipilimumab in sequence. The CDR3: CASSVDVRGNEQFF. CDR3 coding DNA: TGTGCCAGCAGCGTAGACGTTAGGGGGAATGAGCAGTTCTTC.